This is a list of T cell receptor beta chains from one sample in a study of cytomegalovirus exposure and HLA in healthy donors. Using immunoSEQ multiplex PCR, the repertoire was profiled, and TCRdb retains in-frame clones only, with some absent. Of some 130,000 clones detected, about nine tenths appear once; the ten largest clones hold 1.4%. What was sequenced was PBMCs. These receptor sequences come from a man aged 30 to 45 in good health and CMV-seronegative. CDR3s include the opening cysteine and the closing phenylalanine or tryptophan. The D gene is left open where the match is weak. The listing skips clone size in some rows; elsewhere it reads once, few, many or a size class.

d_call	clone_size	v_call	j_call	cdr3_nt	cdr3_aa
-	-	TRBV6-5	TRBJ1-4	TGTGCCAGCAGTTACAGACTTGCAACTAATGAAAAACTGTTTTTT	CASSYRLATNEKLFF
-	-	TRBV2	TRBJ1-4	TGTGCCAGCAGTGAAGGCAGGCTCGAGTCCGAACTGTTTTTT	CASSEGRLESELFF
TRBD1	once	TRBV6-5	TRBJ2-7	TGTGCCAGCAGCCCGACAGGGGGCACCTACGAGCAGTACTTC	CASSPTGGTYEQYF
-	once	TRBV11-2	TRBJ2-7	TGTGCCAGCAGCCTCACCCAGGGCCCAGGTTCCTACGAGCAATACTTC	CASSLTQGPGSYEQYF
TRBD1	-	TRBV6-6	TRBJ1-1	TGTGCCAGCAGTTCGGGACAGGGGTACACTGAAGCTTTCTTT	CASSSGQGYTEAFF
TRBD1	-	TRBV6-1	TRBJ2-7	TGTGCCAGCACCGGGACAGGCCTCTACGAGCAGTACTTC	CASTGTGLYEQYF
TRBD1	-	TRBV27	TRBJ1-1	TGTGCCAGCAGTTTATCCACAGGGGGTCTCACTGAAGCTTTCTTT	CASSLSTGGLTEAFF
-	-	TRBV6-6	TRBJ1-2	TGTGCCAGCAGTCTCGAGGGTAACTATGGCTACACCTTC	CASSLEGNYGYTF
-	-	TRBV14	TRBJ2-2	TGTGCCAGCAGGCCAACTAGTACCACCGGGGAGCTGTTTTTT	CASRPTSTTGELFF
-	few	TRBV11-2	TRBJ2-7	TGTGCCAGCAGCTTAGCTGCTCTAGACTACGAGCAGTACTTC	CASSLAALDYEQYF
-	-	TRBV10-3	TRBJ2-7	TGTGCCGTAGCAGCGGTTAGCTCCTACGAGCAGTACTTC	CAVAAVSSYEQYF
TRBD1	-	TRBV7-9	TRBJ1-1	TGTGCCAGCACCGACCAGGGGGGCTACACTGAAGCTTTCTTT	CASTDQGGYTEAFF
-	-	TRBV21-1	TRBJ2-7	TGTGCCAGCAGCAAAGCGCAGGGCAGGGGCTACGAGCAGTACTTC	CASSKAQGRGYEQYF
-	-	TRBV6-1	TRBJ2-7	TGTGCCAAACCCTGGAGCTTTTACGAGCAGTACTTC	CAKPWSFYEQYF